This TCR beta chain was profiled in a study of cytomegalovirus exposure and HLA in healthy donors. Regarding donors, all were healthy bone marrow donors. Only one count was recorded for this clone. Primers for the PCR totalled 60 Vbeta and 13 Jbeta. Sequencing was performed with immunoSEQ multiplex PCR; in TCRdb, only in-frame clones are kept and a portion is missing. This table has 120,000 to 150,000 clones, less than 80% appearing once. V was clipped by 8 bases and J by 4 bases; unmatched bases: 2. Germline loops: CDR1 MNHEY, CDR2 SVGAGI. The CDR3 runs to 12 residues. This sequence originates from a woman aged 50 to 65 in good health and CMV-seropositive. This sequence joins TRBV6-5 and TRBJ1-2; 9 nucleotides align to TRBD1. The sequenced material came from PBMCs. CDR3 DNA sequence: TGTGCCAGCGGACAGGGGCTCTATGGCTACACCTTC. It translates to CASGQGLYGYTF.